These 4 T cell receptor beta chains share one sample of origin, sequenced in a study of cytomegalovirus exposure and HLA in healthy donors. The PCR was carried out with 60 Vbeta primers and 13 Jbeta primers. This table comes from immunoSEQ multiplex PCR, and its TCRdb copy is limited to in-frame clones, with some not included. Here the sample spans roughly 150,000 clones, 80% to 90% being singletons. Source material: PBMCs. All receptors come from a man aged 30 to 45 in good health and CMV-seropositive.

The CDR3 loop is CASSLPGGDWQTQYF. CDR3 nucleotides: TGTGCCAGCTCACTCCCGGGAGGTGATTGGCAGACCCAGTACTTC. This rearrangement joins TRBV18 to TRBJ2-5; 7 bases are a match to TRBD2. Germline CDR1 reads KGHSH; CDR2 reads LQKENI. Trimming at V came to 4 bases and at J to 6 bases, leaving 11 bases not matched to a gene. The CDR3 is 15 amino acids.

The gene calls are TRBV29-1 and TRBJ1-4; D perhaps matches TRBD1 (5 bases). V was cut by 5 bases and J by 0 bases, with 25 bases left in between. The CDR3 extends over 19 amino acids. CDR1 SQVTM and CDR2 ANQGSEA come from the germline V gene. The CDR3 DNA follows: TGCAGCGTTCTCAGCCTCGGGGGACCGACATCAACAACTAATGAAAAACTGTTTTTT. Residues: CSVLSLGGPTSTTNEKLFF.

CDR3 residues: CASSLNPQGATGELFF. The CDR3 nucleotides read TGTGCCAGCAGCTTGAATCCACAGGGGGCGACCGGGGAGCTGTTTTTT. The V and J genes are TRBV5-5 and TRBJ2-2; 9 bases fit TRBD1. With 1 base clipped from V and 5 bases from J, the junction kept 6 bases outside the gene matches. CDR1 and CDR2 from the germline V gene are SGHKS and YYEKEE (reference sequence). CDR3 size: 16 residues.

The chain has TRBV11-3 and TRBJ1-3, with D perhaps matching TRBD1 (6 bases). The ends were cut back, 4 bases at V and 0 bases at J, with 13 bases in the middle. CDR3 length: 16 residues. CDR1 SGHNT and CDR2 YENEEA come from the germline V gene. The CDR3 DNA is TGTGCCAGCAGCTCGTTGACAGGCCTCTCTGGAAACACCATATATTTT. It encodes CASSSLTGLSGNTIYF.